What follows describes a single TCR beta chain. Its antigen remains unidentified. Per-base quality was not reported, and no clone a single base away is much larger than it. This specimen belongs to a study of T cell responses to AZD1222 COVID-19 vaccine (dated by TCRdb to the early 2020s). A note on the overall study: AZD1222 recipients with second doses at about 4 weeks or about 12 weeks were pooled, because spike-specific TCR depth and breadth did not differ between schedules. A total of 233 trial participants underwent TCR sequencing, of whom about 200 received two doses of AZD1222 and some 25 received two doses of the MenACWY control vaccine. Enrollment into the trials was organized by age into subgroups of 18-55, 56-69 and 70-plus years, and those subgroups contained roughly 150, 30 and 60 TCR-sequenced participants, respectively. General conclusions and limits of the study: The 56-69-year group was small, and its depth increase did not reach significance, likely because of low power. Participants were mostly white British and included more females than males, and it was suggested by the authors that clonal diversity may have been underestimated. After two AZD1222 doses, both the breadth and the depth of spike-specific TCRs were significantly higher than at day 0 and than in MenACWY recipients. The whole spike protein was spanned by vaccine-associated CD4 TCRs, and dominant responses were seen in regions 160-218 and 743-854. Reportedly, close to half of the unique spike-specific TCRs recognized epitopes lying outside the regions that are mutated in the B.1.351 and B.1.1.7 variants. Conclusions about previously exposed vaccinees are limited, since just a handful of AZD1222 recipients were seropositive for SARS-CoV-2 at baseline. No day 14 peak-response samples were available, so repertoires were characterized only after the peak T cell response.

What the time point label conveys for this sample: baseline before first vaccination. Vaccinee samples were obtained from the UK trials COV001 and COV002, which included a single-blind randomized controlled phase 2/3 trial of AZD1222 (ChAdOx1 nCoV-19) in healthy adults. Trial participant PBMC samples were collected at day 0 and day 28 after the second dose for TCRbeta chain sequencing. The CDR3 regions of human TCRbeta chains were analyzed by immunosequencing. On the authors' methods: TCRs in the repertoires were compared against a reference library of SARS-CoV-2-specific TCRs that had been generated with the MIRA antigen-specificity platform. Breadth meant the fraction of unique TCRs that were SARS-CoV-2-associated, whereas depth meant the fraction of total T cells that were SARS-CoV-2-associated. Using the MIRA data, each spike-specific TCR was mapped to the spike region that the TCR reacts to and placed in a CD4 or CD8 class. Log10-transformed breadth and depth values were compared by one-way ANOVA with Sidak's multiple comparisons tests. In TCRdb, the immuneACCESS table is reduced to in-frame sequences with V and J assigned. These tables do not hold every clone; where another copy was compared, an unresolved V gene accounts for under half, and the others remain unexplained. V and J calls plus clone size are reproduced from that table; the DNA served to infer D and trimming. The sample data list around 100,000 clones, and roughly 90% of these were observed just once. About 1.7% of the sample lies in the top ten.

Taken from cysteine to phenylalanine, the CDR3 has 15 residues. The entry retains the CDR3 DNA only, 45 bases that are in frame from base 1. Reading the germline V gene gives CDR1 MNHNS and CDR2 SASEGT. V is cut by 6 bases and J by 2 bases, and the space between the germline ends is 16 bases. This clonotype was obtained from an adult in good health. The specimen comprised peripheral blood, sampled on day 0 of AZD1222 vaccination. The sequence links TRBV6-1 to TRBJ2-5; the D gene could be TRBD1 or TRBD2, each one agreeing over 7 bases. The CDR3 region: CASSNRGSGQETQYF. The DNA sequence is as follows: TGTGCCAGCAGCAACAGGGGTAGCGGGCAAGAGACCCAGTACTTC.